This TCR beta chain was captured in a study of regulatory dendritic cells for organ transplantation. Overall study findings and caveats: Mature dendritic cells appeared to drive more memory CD8+ clonal expansion than regulatory ones.

As regards this clone: What it recognizes is unknown.

TCRdb keeps only in-frame clones here, not all; method: immunoSEQ multiplex PCR. The data contain about 34,000 clones, roughly 91% of them singletons. The CDR3 sequence is 15 residues long. From germline, CDR1 is SGHKS and CDR2 YYEKEE (reference sequence). The V gene end was trimmed by 4 bases and the J gene end by 3 bases; junction bases not matched to a gene: 4. This receptor was identified in a human donor in good health. The gene calls are TRBV5-5 and TRBJ2-7, with 13 nucleotides matching TRBD2. Sequencing was performed on naive CD4+ T cells from blood. Subset: CD45RA+ naive T cells. The DNA of the CDR3 is TGTGCCAGCAGCGGACTAGCGGGAGCAAACTACGAGCAGTACTTC. Protein product: CASSGLAGANYEQYF.